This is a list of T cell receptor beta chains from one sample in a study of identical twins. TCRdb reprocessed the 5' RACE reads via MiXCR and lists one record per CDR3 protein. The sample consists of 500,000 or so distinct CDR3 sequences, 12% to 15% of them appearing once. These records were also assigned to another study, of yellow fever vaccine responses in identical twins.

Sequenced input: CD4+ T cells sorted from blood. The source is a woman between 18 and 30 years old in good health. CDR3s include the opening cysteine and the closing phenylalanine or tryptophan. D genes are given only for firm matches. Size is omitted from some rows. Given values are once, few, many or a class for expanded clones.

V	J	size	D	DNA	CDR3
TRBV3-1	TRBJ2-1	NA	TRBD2	TGTGCCAGCAGCCAAGCCACGGGACTAGGGAGAGACAATGAGCAGTTCTTC	CASSQATGLGRDNEQFF
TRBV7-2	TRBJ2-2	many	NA	TGTGCCAGCAGCTTAGGTGGCGGGAACACCGGGGAGCTGTTTTTT	CASSLGGGNTGELFF
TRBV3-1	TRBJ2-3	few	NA	TGTGCCAGCAGCCATAGGACACGGACGGATACGCAGTATTTT	CASSHRTRTDTQYF
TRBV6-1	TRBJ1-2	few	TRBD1	TGTGCCAGCTCCGGGACAGGGGTGTACTATGGCTACACCTTC	CASSGTGVYYGYTF
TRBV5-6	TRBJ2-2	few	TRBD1	TGTGCCAGCAGCTTGCGGGGGACAGGGTTAATCGGGGAGCTGTTTTTT	CASSLRGTGLIGELFF
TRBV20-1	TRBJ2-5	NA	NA	TGCAGTGCTAGAGCAGGAATTTGGCAGGAGACCCAGTACTTC	CSARAGIWQETQYF
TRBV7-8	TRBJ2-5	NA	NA	TGTGCCAGCACTGGCGGACAAGAGACCCAGTACTTC	CASTGGQETQYF
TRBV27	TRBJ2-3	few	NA	TGTGCCAGCATCCAACCGACTAAGCCAGATACGCAGTATTTT	CASIQPTKPDTQYF
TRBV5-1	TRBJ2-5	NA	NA	TGCGCCAGCAGGACAGAAACGACCCAGTACTTC	CASRTETTQYF
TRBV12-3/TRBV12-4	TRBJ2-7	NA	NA	TGTGCCAGCAGTTTACGGGCGGAGTACGAGCAGTACTTC	CASSLRAEYEQYF
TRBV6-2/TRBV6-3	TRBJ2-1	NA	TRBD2	TGTGCCAGCAGTTACGCCGCCGGGACTAGCACAGAGCAGTTCTTC	CASSYAAGTSTEQFF
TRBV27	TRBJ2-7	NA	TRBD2	TGTGCCAGCAGTTCCCCTAGCGGGAGTGGGGGCTACGAGCAGTACTTC	CASSSPSGSGGYEQYF
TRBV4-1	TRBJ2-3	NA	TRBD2	TGCGCCAGCAGCCAAGAGAGCGGGAGTGGCACAGATACGCAGTATTTT	CASSQESGSGTDTQYF
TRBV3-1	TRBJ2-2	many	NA	TGTGCCAGCAGCCAAGTTCCAAACACCGGGGAGCTGTTTTTT	CASSQVPNTGELFF
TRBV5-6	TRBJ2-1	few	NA	TGTGCCAGCAGCTTAGGAGGTGGGTCGTTCTCCTTCTCCAATGAGCAGTTCTTC	CASSLGGGSFSFSNEQFF
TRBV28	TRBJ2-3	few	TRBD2	TGTGCCAGCAGCCTCGGGGTAGCGGGAAGCTCAGATACGCAGTATTTT	CASSLGVAGSSDTQYF
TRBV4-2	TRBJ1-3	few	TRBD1	TGTGCCAGCAGCCAAGCACGTGGACAGGGCTATGGAAACACCATATATTTT	CASSQARGQGYGNTIYF
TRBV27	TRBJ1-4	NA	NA	TGTGCCAGCAGTAGGGCTGCTAATGAAAAACTGTTTTTT	CASSRAANEKLFF
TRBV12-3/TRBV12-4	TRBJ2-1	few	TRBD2	TGTGCCAGCAGTTTAGTTCTAGCGGGAGGTAATCATGAGCAGTTCTTC	CASSLVLAGGNHEQFF
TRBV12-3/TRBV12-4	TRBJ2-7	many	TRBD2	TGTGCCAGCAGGTCGGGCGGGAGGGCCTACGAGCAGTACTTC	CASRSGGRAYEQYF
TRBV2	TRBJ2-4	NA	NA	TGTGCCAGCAGGCCCCATGGGCTCCGGGATCGAGCCAAAAACATTCAGTACTTC	CASRPHGLRDRAKNIQYF
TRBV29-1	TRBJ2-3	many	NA	TGCAGCGCCCGGGGGACAGATACGCAGTATTTT	CSARGTDTQYF
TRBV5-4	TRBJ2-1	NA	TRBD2	TGTGCCAGCAGCTTGGCCAACCCTAGCGGGAGAATGTCCTACAATGAGCAGTTCTTC	CASSLANPSGRMSYNEQFF
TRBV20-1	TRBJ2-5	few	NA	TGCAGTGCTAGAGATTCTCGAGGGACAGAGACCCAGTACTTC	CSARDSRGTETQYF
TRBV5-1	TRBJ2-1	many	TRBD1	TGCGCCAGCAGCTTGCCAGGACAGGGCGGCAATGAGCAGTTCTTC	CASSLPGQGGNEQFF
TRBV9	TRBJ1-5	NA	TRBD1	TGTGCCAGCAGCGTAGATGGGACAGGGGAGCAGCCCCAGCATTTT	CASSVDGTGEQPQHF
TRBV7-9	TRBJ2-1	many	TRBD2	TGTGCCAGCAGCCCACTAGCGGGCCCTTGGAATGAGCAGTTCTTC	CASSPLAGPWNEQFF
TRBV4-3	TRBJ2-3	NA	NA	TGCGCCAGCAGCCAAGTAAGCACAGATACGCAGTATTTT	CASSQVSTDTQYF
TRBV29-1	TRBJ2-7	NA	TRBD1	TGCAGCGTCTTGGCCACCGGGACAGGGGGCTACGAGCAGTACTTC	CSVLATGTGGYEQYF
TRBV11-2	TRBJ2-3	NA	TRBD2	TGTGCCAGCAGCTACGGACTAGCGGAAGATACGCAGTATTTT	CASSYGLAEDTQYF
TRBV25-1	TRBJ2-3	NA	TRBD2	TGTGCCAGCAGTGAGGGGACTAGCGGGGCCACAGATACGCAGTATTTT	CASSEGTSGATDTQYF
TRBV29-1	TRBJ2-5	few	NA	TGCAGCGTTAGACCCGGAGAGACCCAGTACTTC	CSVRPGETQYF
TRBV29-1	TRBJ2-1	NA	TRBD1	TGCAGCTCCTCTCGGACAGGTTTGGCCGAGCAGTTCTTC	CSSSRTGLAEQFF
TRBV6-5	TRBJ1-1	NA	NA	TGTGCCAGCAGTTGGAATGGGCCGTTGAACACTGAAGCTTTCTTT	CASSWNGPLNTEAFF
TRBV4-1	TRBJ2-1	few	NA	TGCGCCAGCAGCCACCAGCCCGGGACCCCTAAGAATGAGCAGTTCTTC	CASSHQPGTPKNEQFF
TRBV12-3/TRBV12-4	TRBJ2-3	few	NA	TGTGCCAGCAGTCCGACGTCGCGGAGAGGGGCAGATACGCAGTATTTT	CASSPTSRRGADTQYF
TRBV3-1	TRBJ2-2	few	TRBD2	TGTGCCAGCAGCCGACTAGCGGGGAAAGCGAACACCGGGGAGCTGTTTTTT	CASSRLAGKANTGELFF
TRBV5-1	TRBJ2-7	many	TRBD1	TGCGCCAGCAGCCGCGGACAGGTATCATACGAGCAGTACTTC	CASSRGQVSYEQYF
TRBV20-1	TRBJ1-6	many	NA	TGCAGTGCTAGAGGGGCAGGGGATAATTCACCCCTCCACTTT	CSARGAGDNSPLHF
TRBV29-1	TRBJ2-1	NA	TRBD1	TGCAGCGTCATTGCCGGGACAGCAATCAATGAGCAGTTCTTC	CSVIAGTAINEQFF
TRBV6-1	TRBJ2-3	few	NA	TGTGCCAGTGGACTTACCTATGCAGATACGCAGTATTTT	CASGLTYADTQYF
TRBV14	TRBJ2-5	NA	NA	TGTGCCAGCAGCCAAGTTCGTCGGACAACCCAAGGGACCCAGTACTTC	CASSQVRRTTQGTQYF
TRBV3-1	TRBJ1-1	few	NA	TGTGCCAGCAGCCCGCCGGGGTTTGGGAACACTGAAGCTTTCTTT	CASSPPGFGNTEAFF
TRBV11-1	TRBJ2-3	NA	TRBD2	TGTGCCAGCAGCCCTCAGCGGGAGTCGGTCACAGATACGCAGTATTTT	CASSPQRESVTDTQYF
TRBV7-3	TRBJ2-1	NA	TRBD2	TGTGCCAGCAGCCGCACTAGCGACCCTTACAATGAGCAGTTCTTC	CASSRTSDPYNEQFF
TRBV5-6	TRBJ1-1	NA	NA	TGTGCCAGCAGCTATGAGGGACGTATGAACACTGAAGCTTTCTTT	CASSYEGRMNTEAFF
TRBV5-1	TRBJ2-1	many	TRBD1	TGCGCCAGCAGCCCCAGACAGGGTACTATTGAGCAGTTCTTC	CASSPRQGTIEQFF
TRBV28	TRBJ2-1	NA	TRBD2	TGTGCCAGCAGGCGGGAGATCACCTACAATGAGCAGTTCTTC	CASRREITYNEQFF
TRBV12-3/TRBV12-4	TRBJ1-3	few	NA	TGTGCCAGCAGTATAAACGCCGGCTCTGGAAACACCATATATTTT	CASSINAGSGNTIYF
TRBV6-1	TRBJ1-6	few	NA	TGTGCCAGCAGCCTCAGACAGAATTCACCCCTCCACTTT	CASSLRQNSPLHF
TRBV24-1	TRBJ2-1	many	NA	TGTGCCACCAGTGATTTAACTGGCGACTACAATGAGCAGTTCTTC	CATSDLTGDYNEQFF
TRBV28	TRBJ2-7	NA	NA	TGTGCCAGCACGGGTTTAAGGAGATCCGAGCAGTACTTC	CASTGLRRSEQYF
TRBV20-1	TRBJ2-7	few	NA	TGCAGTGCTAGACAATCAGGGAGAGGCTACGAGCAGTACTTC	CSARQSGRGYEQYF
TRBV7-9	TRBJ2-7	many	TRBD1	TGTGCCAGCAGCTTATCGGGACAGGGGGCGGGCGAGCAGTACTTC	CASSLSGQGAGEQYF
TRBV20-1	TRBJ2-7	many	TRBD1	TGCAGTGCAGTAGATCAGGGGGCGGCCTACGAGCAGTACTTC	CSAVDQGAAYEQYF
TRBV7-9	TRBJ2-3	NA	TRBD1	TGTGCCAGCAGCTTAGGATCCGGGGACAGGCCTCGGCGTGTGCAGTATTTT	CASSLGSGDRPRRVQYF
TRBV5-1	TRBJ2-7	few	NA	TGCGCCAGCAGCGCAACAGGGCCTTCCTACGAGCAGTACTTC	CASSATGPSYEQYF